The 5 T cell receptor beta chains reported below all come from one sample, sequenced in a study of cytomegalovirus exposure and HLA in healthy donors. PCR employed 60 Vbeta and 13 Jbeta primers. This table comes from immunoSEQ multiplex PCR, and its TCRdb copy is limited to in-frame clones, with some not included. The data hold about 130,000 clones, with about four fifths observed a single time. Sample: PBMCs. These receptors were obtained from a man aged 30 to 39 in good health and CMV-seronegative.

This chain links TRBV7-8 with TRBJ2-3; 8 nucleotides line up with TRBD2. Germline trimming cut 4 bases from V and 2 bases from J; bases unmatched to any gene: 11. Germline V gene sequence: CDR1 SGHVS, CDR2 FQNEAQ. This CDR3 spans 17 amino acids. The CDR3 DNA sequence: TGTGCCAGCAGCTCAGGGAGTGGCGGGAGGTTCACAGATACGCAGTATTTT. It is translated as CASSSGSGGRFTDTQYF.

The chain uses TRBV5-1 and TRBJ1-1; D unclear. The germline CDR1 and CDR2 sequences are SGHRS and YFSETQ. The CDR3 has 15 amino acids. V was trimmed by 0 bases and J by 4 bases, leaving 13 bases between them. This CDR3 is CASSLAGGSSTEAFF. The CDR3 nucleotides read TGCGCCAGCAGCTTGGCGGGAGGCAGCAGCACTGAAGCTTTCTTT.

The V and J genes are TRBV29-1 and TRBJ1-1; D gene unclear. The germline V gene has CDR1 SQVTM and CDR2 ANQGSEA. The V end was cut by 6 bases, the J end by 7 bases, with 12 bases between. This CDR3 region has 11 residues. CDR3 sequence: CSVARGNEAFF. CDR3 sequence (DNA): TGCAGCGTCGCAAGAGGGAATGAAGCTTTCTTT.

This chain joins TRBV7-8 and TRBJ1-3, with D perhaps TRBD1 (5 bases). V dropped 5 bases and J dropped 3 bases, with 17 bases sitting between them. The CDR3 has 16 residues. CDR1 and CDR2 (germline): SGHVS, FQNEAQ. DNA of the CDR3: TGTGCCAGCAGCAAGATTGGGGCAGGGTATGGAAACACCATATATTTT. This translates into CASSKIGAGYGNTIYF.

This clone has more than one count but fewer than ten. The CDR3 loop reads CAWSVKDSGRGNEQFF. The CDR3 DNA is TGTGCCTGGAGTGTAAAAGATAGCGGGAGAGGCAATGAGCAGTTCTTC. The J gene is TRBJ2-1, the V gene TRBV30; 9 positions match TRBD2. Germline assignment: CDR1 GTSNPN and CDR2 SVGIG (reference sequence). J was trimmed by 6 bases and V by 0 bases; bases with no gene match: 9. The CDR3 contains 16 residues.